This T cell receptor (beta chain) was profiled in a study of T cell repertoires in cytomegalovirus infection. Study summary: Evidence of both CMV infection and a matching HLA type came from public TCR beta signatures. Findings and limits, study-wide: Cumulated frequencies of public TCR beta families served to identify carriers of CMV plus the relevant HLA.

This CDR3 contains 15 residues. V lost 4 bases to trimming and J lost 1 base, with 8 bases between them. CDR1 is SGHVS and CDR2 is FNYEAQ in the germline V gene. TCRdb re-derived calls from the reads in MiXCR, one entry per CDR3 protein. Of 680,000 or so distinct CDR3 sequences in the sample, under 40% were seen once. Turning to this clonotype: Its matching antigen is unknown.

The sequenced sample consisted of PBMCs. The source is a human donor in good health (CMV status not recorded). Some clones in this sample may be carry-over from other donors' samples. The chain links TRBV7-6 to TRBJ2-6; D remains unclear. CDR3 in DNA: TGTGCCAGCAGCTCTACCCCGTCTGGGGCCAACGTCCTGACTTTC. This sequence encodes CASSSTPSGANVLTF.